The 3 T cell receptor beta chains presented below share a single source sample, sequenced in a study of T cells after yellow fever vaccination. TCRdb re-called the 5' RACE reads with MiXCR, one entry per CDR3 protein. The sample lists about 85,000 distinct CDR3 sequences, roughly 15% occurring once. The sample was CD8+ T cells not binding an NS4B(214-222) dextramer, sorted from PBMCs, taken around 3 weeks after the first yellow fever vaccination. The receptors originated from a man younger than 30 who received the YFV17D yellow fever vaccine.

This clonotype was seen only once. The chain links TRBV9 to TRBJ1-4; unclear D gene. This CDR3 contains 14 residues. Germline CDR1 and CDR2: SGDLS and YYNGEE. Trimming pared 4 bases from V and 4 bases from J, leaving 11 bases between. CDR3 protein: CASSTDGSNEKLFF. In DNA form, the CDR3 reads TGTGCCAGCAGCACGGACGGTAGTAATGAAAAACTGTTTTTT.

This clonotype was seen a handful of times. The V gene is TRBV6-5, the J gene TRBJ2-1, with TRBD2 matching 8 bases. The length of the CDR3 is 18 residues. Germline values: CDR1 MNHEY, CDR2 SVGAGI. The ends lost 2 bases at V and 8 bases at J; junction bases unmatched: 17. Written as DNA, the CDR3 is TGTGCCAGCAGTTACCCCCCCGGAGCGGGGGCCCCGCTGGATGAGCAGTTCTTC. It is translated as CASSYPPGAGAPLDEQFF.

This clonotype was counted only a few times. This chain links TRBV12-3 or TRBV12-4 with TRBJ2-1; D ambiguous. Deletions cut 5 bases from V and 0 bases from J, with 11 bases between. There are 15 residues in the CDR3. CDR3: CASSAAPGSYNEQFF. DNA of the CDR3: TGTGCCAGCAGTGCCGCTCCGGGCTCCTACAATGAGCAGTTCTTC.